The present T cell receptor beta chain was sequenced within a study of yellow fever vaccine responses in identical twins (dated by TCRdb to between 2017 and 2018). At the level of the whole study: The study precisely tracked vaccine-responding T cell clones in identical twins.

Libraries were built with RT-PCR. The reads were generated on an Illumina HiSeq 2500. Using fastp trimming at Q25 and MiXCR clonotype assembly, TCRdb reanalyzed the public sequencing data and kept in-frame beta chains. Every entry covers one CDR3 protein and lists the most common genes and DNA from its rows. This sample holds around 20,000 distinct CDR3 sequences; around two thirds were observed only once. Of the sample, 2.2% is held by the ten largest clones. V drops 0 bases and J drops 8 bases, leaving 11 bases in between. As encoded in the germline V gene, CDR1 is SGHDN while CDR2 is FVKESK. Inclusive of the bounding cysteine and phenylalanine, the CDR3 is 13 residues long. Only the CDR3 portion is preserved as DNA: 39 bases, with reading frame beginning at the first base. The paper's findings and limits, for the study overall: The authors reported that the T cell response to vaccination in identical twins appeared partly convergent and partly personalized.

About this clonotype: Its antigen remains undetermined. Base quality data are lacking; no much larger clone is found one base away.

The V gene is TRBV14 and the J gene is TRBJ2-7; possibly the D gene is TRBD2, per 5 matching bases. The sequence derives from a woman younger than 30 who received the yellow fever vaccine. Donor details come from another sample of the same person, matched by shared clones. The sample consisted of T cells from blood (PBMCs), unsorted or a sorted subset (not recorded which), taken before or after yellow fever vaccination (not recorded which). DNA sequence: TGTGCCAGCAGCCAAGACTTGGACTCAAAGCAGTACTTC. Translated, this gives CASSQDLDSKQYF.